The rows below give T cell receptor beta chains drawn from one sample of a study of chemoradiotherapy in HPV16-positive cancers. Libraries were prepared by immunoSEQ multiplex PCR; TCRdb keeps only in-frame clonotypes and omits some of them. This table has under 70,000 clones, more than 90% appearing once. The specimen was blood, collected from a patient who underwent chemoradiotherapy. Every receptor here comes from a human donor with HPV-associated anogenital cancer. CDR3s include the opening cysteine and the closing phenylalanine or tryptophan. The D gene is left open where the match is weak. Part of the rows lack a size; the others show once, few, many or a class for expanded clones.

j_call d_call v_call clone_size cdr3_nt cdr3_aa
TRBJ2-5 NA TRBV11-3 NA TGTGCCAGCAGCCTGACAGGTTCGACCCAGTACTTC CASSLTGSTQYF
TRBJ1-1 NA TRBV19 NA TGTGCCAAAACGGGACTGACCATTGAAGCTTTCTTT CAKTGLTIEAFF
TRBJ2-7 TRBD1 TRBV5-4 NA TGTGCCAGCAGCCAGACAGGGGCCGAGCAGTACTTC CASSQTGAEQYF
TRBJ1-1 TRBD1 TRBV7-9 NA TGTGCCAGCAGCTTAGGAGGGGGCAGGGACACTGAAGCTTTCTTT CASSLGGGRDTEAFF
TRBJ1-2 TRBD1 TRBV5-5 NA TGTGCCAGCAGCAGTCCGGACAGGTCTGGTGGCTACACCTTC CASSSPDRSGGYTF
TRBJ2-7 TRBD2 TRBV9 NA TGTGCCAGCAGCGTAGGGACTAGCGGTTTCTCCTACGAGCAGTACTTC CASSVGTSGFSYEQYF
TRBJ1-1 TRBD1 TRBV19 NA TGTGCCAGTAGCCAGGGGGTTACTGAAGCTTTCTTT CASSQGVTEAFF
TRBJ2-1 NA TRBV6-5 NA TGTGCCAGCAGCCCGGGACGGCCGGTCAATGAGCAGTTCTTC CASSPGRPVNEQFF
TRBJ2-3 NA TRBV7-2 once TGTGCCAGCAGCCGACAGGTTAGCACAGATACGCAGTATTTT CASSRQVSTDTQYF
TRBJ1-5 NA TRBV5-6 NA TGTGCCAGCAGCTTGGGTACAGTCCTTAGCAATCAGCCCCAGCATTTT CASSLGTVLSNQPQHF
TRBJ1-2 NA TRBV7-9 NA TGTGCCAGCAGCCCGGCAGGGGAAGGCTATGGCTACACCTTC CASSPAGEGYGYTF
TRBJ1-2 NA TRBV5-1 NA TGCGCCAGCAGTAACCGGGACAAGGGATATGGCTACACCTTC CASSNRDKGYGYTF
TRBJ1-2 NA TRBV10-2 NA TGCGCCAGCAGTGAATCAGGGTTAGATGGCTACACCTTC CASSESGLDGYTF
TRBJ2-7 TRBD2 TRBV6-5 NA TGTGCCAGCAGCCAGAGCGGGGGGACCTACGAGCAGTACTTC CASSQSGGTYEQYF
TRBJ2-7 TRBD1 TRBV4-1 NA TGCGCCAGCAGCCAAGACCTCGGACAGGGCTACGAGCAGTACTTC CASSQDLGQGYEQYF
TRBJ2-7 NA TRBV7-2 NA TGTGCCAGCAGCCCAAGGGGGACCTACGAGCAGTACTTC CASSPRGTYEQYF
TRBJ2-1 NA TRBV19 NA TGTGCCAGTAGTCTTTACGGAGCGCAGACCTACAATGAGCAGTTCTTC CASSLYGAQTYNEQFF
TRBJ2-3 NA TRBV29-1 NA TGCAGCGCCGGAATTGGGTCTGTCACAGATACGCAGTATTTT CSAGIGSVTDTQYF
TRBJ1-1 TRBD1 TRBV7-6 NA TGTGCCAGCAGCCCCTACCGACAGGGCGACACTGAAGCTTTCTTT CASSPYRQGDTEAFF
TRBJ2-1 NA TRBV5-1 NA TGCGCCAGCAGCTTGTTGCCGGGCAATGAGCAGTTCTTC CASSLLPGNEQFF
TRBJ2-3 TRBD2 TRBV9 few TGTGCCAGCAGCGGAACGACTAGCCCCACAGATACGCAGTATTTT CASSGTTSPTDTQYF
TRBJ2-1 NA TRBV5-1 few TGCGCCAGCAAGGCGTCCCGGGAGAATGAGCAGTTCTTC CASKASRENEQFF
TRBJ2-3 TRBD1 TRBV10-3 NA TGTGCCATCAGGGCCGGGACAGGGGGGAGCGATACGCAGTATTTT CAIRAGTGGSDTQYF
TRBJ2-1 TRBD2 TRBV18 NA TGTGCCAGCTCACCACCGGTGGGACTAGCGGGAGTGCGGAATGAGCAGTTCTTC CASSPPVGLAGVRNEQFF
TRBJ1-2 TRBD1 TRBV19 NA TGTGCCAGTAGTACCGGGACAGGGACCAACTATGGCTACACCTTC CASSTGTGTNYGYTF
TRBJ1-5 TRBD1 TRBV7-2 NA TGTGCCAGCAGCTTGGTAAGACAGGGCCAGCCCCAGCATTTT CASSLVRQGQPQHF
TRBJ2-5 NA TRBV2 NA TGTGCCAGCCGTTCCGAGAAGACCCAGTACTTC CASRSEKTQYF
TRBJ1-2 TRBD1 TRBV5-4 NA TGTGCCAGCAGCTTCTCAGGGGGTATAGATGGCTACACCTTC CASSFSGGIDGYTF
TRBJ1-1 NA TRBV6-1 few TGTGCCAGCAAGGGGGGGGCGCTGGACACTGAAGCTTTCTTT CASKGGALDTEAFF
TRBJ1-2 NA TRBV9 NA TGTGCCAGCAGCGTTTACAGCGGTGGCTACACCTTC CASSVYSGGYTF
TRBJ2-5 NA TRBV28 NA TGTGCCAGCAGTAGAACGGCAGGGAGGGAGACCCAGTACTTC CASSRTAGRETQYF
TRBJ2-7 NA TRBV6-6 NA TGTGCCAGCAGAAGATTCTCAAATGACTACGAGCAGTACTTC CASRRFSNDYEQYF
TRBJ2-2 TRBD1 TRBV5-1 NA TGCGCCAGCAGCTTGGGGGGACAGGTCACCGGGGAGCTGTTTTTT CASSLGGQVTGELFF
TRBJ1-3 NA TRBV5-8 NA TGTGCCAGCAGCTTGTGGGCCCCTGGAAACACCATATATTTT CASSLWAPGNTIYF
TRBJ1-1 NA TRBV10-3 NA TGTGCCATCAGTGAGTCGAGGGCGAGGCAGAACACTGAAGCTTTCTTT CAISESRARQNTEAFF
TRBJ2-2 TRBD1 TRBV7-6 NA TGTGCCAGCAGCCACCGGAATCAGGGGGCTGAGACCGGGGAGCTGTTTTTT CASSHRNQGAETGELFF
TRBJ2-3 NA TRBV7-9 NA TGTGCCAGCAGCCACGGGACTTCGGATACGCAGTATTTT CASSHGTSDTQYF
TRBJ2-7 NA TRBV5-4 NA TGTGCCAGCAGCCTGGACTGGAACGAGCAGTACTTC CASSLDWNEQYF
TRBJ2-3 TRBD1 TRBV5-1 NA TGCGCCAGCAGCTTGAGTGGGACAGGGGGCCCTAGCACAGATACGCAGTATTTT CASSLSGTGGPSTDTQYF
TRBJ1-3 NA TRBV6-1 NA TGTGCCAGCTTCCGGGTGTCTGGAAACACCATATATTTT CASFRVSGNTIYF